The subject of this entry is one T cell receptor beta chain. Participants reported their clinical history, and cohort assignment relied on those reports. Profiling relied on immunoSEQ multiplex PCR, and the TCRdb table lists in-frame clones only, not all of them. The table has approximately 220,000 clones, over 85% seen once. CDR3 length equals 16 residues. The germline V gene has CDR1 LGHNA and CDR2 YSLEER. V lost 0 bases and J lost 1, with 12 bases in between. The sample is drawn from a study of blood T cell repertoires in COVID-19. V and J are TRBV4-3 and TRBJ1-1; D might be TRBD1 (6 bases). Sequencing was carried out using PBMCs or T cells enriched from blood (not recorded which). This clonotype was obtained from a woman younger than 45 with acute COVID-19. CDR3 amino acids: CASSQESGQWNTEAFF. The CDR3 DNA sequence: TGCGCCAGCAGCCAAGAGTCCGGACAGTGGAACACTGAAGCTTTCTTT.